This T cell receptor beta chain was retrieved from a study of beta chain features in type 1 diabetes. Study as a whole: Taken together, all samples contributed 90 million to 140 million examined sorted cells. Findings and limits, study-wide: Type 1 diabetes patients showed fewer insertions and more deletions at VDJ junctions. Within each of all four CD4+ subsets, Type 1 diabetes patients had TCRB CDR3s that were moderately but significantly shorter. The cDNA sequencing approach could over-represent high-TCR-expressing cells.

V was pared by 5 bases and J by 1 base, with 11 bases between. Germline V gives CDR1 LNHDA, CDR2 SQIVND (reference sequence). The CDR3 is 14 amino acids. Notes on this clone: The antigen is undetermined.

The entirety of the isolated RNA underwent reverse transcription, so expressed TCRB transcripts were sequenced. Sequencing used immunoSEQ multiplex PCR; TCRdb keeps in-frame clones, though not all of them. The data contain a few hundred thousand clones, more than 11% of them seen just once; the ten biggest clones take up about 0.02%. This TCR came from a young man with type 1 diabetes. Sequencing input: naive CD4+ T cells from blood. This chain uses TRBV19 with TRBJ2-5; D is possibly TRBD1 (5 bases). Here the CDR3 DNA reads TGTGCCAGTAGTGTCCAGGGATCCCAAGAGACCCAGTACTTC. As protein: CASSVQGSQETQYF.